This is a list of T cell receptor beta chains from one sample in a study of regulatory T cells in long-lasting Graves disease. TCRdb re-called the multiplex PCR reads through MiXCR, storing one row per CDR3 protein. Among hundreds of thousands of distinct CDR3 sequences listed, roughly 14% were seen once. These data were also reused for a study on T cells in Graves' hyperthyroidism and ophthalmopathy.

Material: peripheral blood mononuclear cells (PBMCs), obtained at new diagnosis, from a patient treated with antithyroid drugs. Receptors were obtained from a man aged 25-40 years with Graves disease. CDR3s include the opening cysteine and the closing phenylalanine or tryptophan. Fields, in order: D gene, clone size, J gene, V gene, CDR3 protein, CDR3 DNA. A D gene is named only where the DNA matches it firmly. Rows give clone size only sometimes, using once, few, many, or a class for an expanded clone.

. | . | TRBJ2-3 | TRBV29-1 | CSVAGGGVWQDTQYF | TGCAGCGTTGCAGGGGGGGGCGTTTGGCAAGATACGCAGTATTTT
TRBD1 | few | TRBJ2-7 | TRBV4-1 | CASSQGPGTGGPEQYF | TGCGCCAGCAGCCAAGGACCCGGGACAGGGGGCCCCGAGCAGTACTTC
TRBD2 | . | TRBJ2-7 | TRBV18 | CASSPAEIAGGFEQYF | TGTGCCAGCTCACCAGCAGAAATAGCGGGAGGGTTCGAGCAGTACTTC
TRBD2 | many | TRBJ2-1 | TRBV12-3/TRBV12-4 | CASSLFSGMYNEQFF | TGTGCCAGCAGCCTCTTTAGCGGGATGTACAATGAGCAGTTCTTC
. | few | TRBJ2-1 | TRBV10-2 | CASSEPGAEQFF | TGCGCCAGCAGTGAGCCGGGCGCTGAGCAGTTCTTC
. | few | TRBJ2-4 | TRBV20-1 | CSASQGPIQYF | TGCAGTGCTAGCCAGGGCCCCATTCAGTACTTC
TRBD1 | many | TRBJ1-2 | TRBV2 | CASNFDREGYTF | TGTGCCAGCAACTTCGACAGGGAGGGCTACACCTTC
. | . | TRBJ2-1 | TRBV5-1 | CASRLLDEQFF | TGCGCCAGCAGACTGCTAGACGAGCAGTTCTTC
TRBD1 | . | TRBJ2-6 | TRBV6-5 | CASSYLGQGTVSGANVLTF | TGTGCCAGCAGTTACCTGGGACAGGGTACCGTCTCTGGGGCCAACGTCCTGACTTTC
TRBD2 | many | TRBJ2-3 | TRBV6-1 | CASSGPKTSGRKDTQYF | TGTGCCAGCAGTGGACCAAAAACTAGCGGGAGGAAAGATACGCAGTATTTT
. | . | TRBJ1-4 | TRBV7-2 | CASSLARRGAYATNEKLFF | TGTGCCAGCAGCTTAGCGCGGCGGGGAGCATATGCAACTAATGAAAAACTGTTTTTT
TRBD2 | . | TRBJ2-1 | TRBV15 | CATSSPPAGITNEQFF | TGTGCCACCAGCAGCCCCCCAGCGGGAATTACGAATGAGCAGTTCTTC
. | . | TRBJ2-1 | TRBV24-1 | CATSDAEEGAPDEQFF | TGTGCCACCAGTGATGCAGAGGAGGGGGCGCCCGATGAGCAGTTCTTC
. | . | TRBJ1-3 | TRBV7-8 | CASSLGFRGSGNTIYF | TGTGCCAGCAGCTTAGGTTTTAGGGGCTCTGGAAACACCATATATTTT
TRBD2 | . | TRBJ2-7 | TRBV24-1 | CATSDRGALAEIPYEQYF | TGTGCCACCAGTGATCGAGGAGCTCTAGCGGAGATCCCCTACGAGCAGTACTTC
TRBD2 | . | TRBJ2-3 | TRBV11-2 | CATARREYTDTQYF | TGTGCCACCGCAAGGCGGGAGTATACAGATACGCAGTATTTT
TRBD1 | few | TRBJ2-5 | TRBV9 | CASSVELAGGLRETQYF | TGTGCCAGCAGCGTAGAATTGGCAGGGGGCCTCAGGGAGACCCAGTACTTC
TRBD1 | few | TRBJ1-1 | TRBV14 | CAGSRTGVTEAFF | TGTGCCGGCAGCCGGACAGGGGTTACTGAAGCTTTCTTT
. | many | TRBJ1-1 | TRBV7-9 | CASSLGTGVNTEAFF | TGTGCCAGCAGCTTGGGGACGGGAGTGAACACTGAAGCTTTCTTT
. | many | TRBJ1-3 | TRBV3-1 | CASSQVGAGNTIYF | TGTGCCAGCAGCCAAGTAGGGGCTGGAAACACCATATATTTT
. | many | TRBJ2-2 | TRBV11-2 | CASSSLNRGRAGELFF | TGTGCCAGCAGCTCCCTTAATCGGGGTAGGGCCGGGGAGCTGTTTTTT
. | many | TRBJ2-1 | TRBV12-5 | CASGLARLSGASDEQFF | TGTGCTAGTGGTTTAGCCCGACTGTCGGGAGCCAGCGATGAGCAGTTCTTC
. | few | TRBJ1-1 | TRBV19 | CARRPSHRAPLDTEAFF | TGTGCCAGAAGACCCTCACACAGGGCTCCGCTTGACACTGAAGCTTTCTTT
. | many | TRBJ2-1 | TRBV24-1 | CATSDSTGLNEQFF | TGTGCCACCAGTGATTCGACTGGGTTGAATGAGCAGTTCTTC
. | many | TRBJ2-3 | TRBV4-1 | CASSQAVTDTQYF | TGCGCCAGCAGCCAAGCTGTGACAGATACGCAGTATTTT
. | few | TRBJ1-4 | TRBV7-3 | CASSFPGRKLFF | TGTGCCAGCAGCTTCCCCGGGAGAAAACTGTTTTTT
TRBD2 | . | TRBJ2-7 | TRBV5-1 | CASSLVPGLAKGSYEQYF | TGCGCCAGCAGCTTGGTCCCGGGACTAGCGAAGGGGTCCTACGAGCAGTACTTC
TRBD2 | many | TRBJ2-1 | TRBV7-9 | CASRLGAGGRNNEQFF | TGTGCCAGCAGGCTTGGGGCGGGCGGGAGAAACAATGAGCAGTTCTTC
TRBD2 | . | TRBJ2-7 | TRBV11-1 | CASSLVGTSGNEQYF | TGTGCCAGCAGCTTAGTCGGGACTAGCGGGAACGAGCAGTACTTC
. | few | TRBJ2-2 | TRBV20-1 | CSARGLLGDTGELFF | TGCAGTGCTAGAGGGTTGTTAGGGGACACCGGGGAGCTGTTTTTT
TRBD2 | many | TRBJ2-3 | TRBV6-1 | CASKLAGDIDTQYF | TGTGCCAGCAAACTAGCGGGAGACATAGATACGCAGTATTTT
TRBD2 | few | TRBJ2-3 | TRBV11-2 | CASSFLAGDTDTRYF | TGTGCCAGCAGCTTTTTAGCGGGTGACACAGATACGCGGTATTTT
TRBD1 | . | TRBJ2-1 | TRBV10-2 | CASSRTGITFF | TGCGCCAGCAGTAGGACAGGGATAACGTTCTTC
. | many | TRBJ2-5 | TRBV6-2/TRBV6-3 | CATASNGGQETQYF | TGTGCCACCGCCTCGAACGGGGGACAGGAGACCCAGTACTTC
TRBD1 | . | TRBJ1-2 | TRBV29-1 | CSVRDRGRVGYGYTF | TGCAGCGTCCGGGACAGGGGGCGCGTCGGCTATGGCTACACCTTC
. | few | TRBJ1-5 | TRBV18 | CASSGTSYSNQPQHF | TGTGCCAGCTCAGGGACATCCTATAGCAATCAGCCCCAGCATTTT
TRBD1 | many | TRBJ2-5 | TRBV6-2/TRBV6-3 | CASSFGQGRQTQYF | TGTGCCAGCAGTTTCGGACAGGGGAGACAGACCCAGTACTTC
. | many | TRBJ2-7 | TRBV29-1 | CSVESGTYEQYF | TGCAGCGTTGAATCAGGGACCTACGAGCAGTACTTC
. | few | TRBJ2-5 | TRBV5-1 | CASTQAGQETQYF | TGCGCCAGCACCCAAGCGGGCCAAGAGACCCAGTACTTC
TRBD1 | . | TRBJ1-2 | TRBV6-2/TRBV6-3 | CASSSGQGANYGYTF | TGTGCCAGCAGTTCGGGACAGGGGGCTAACTATGGCTACACCTTC
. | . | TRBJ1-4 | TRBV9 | CASSGRGGTNEKLFF | TGTGCCAGCAGCGGCAGGGGTGGGACTAATGAAAAACTGTTTTTT
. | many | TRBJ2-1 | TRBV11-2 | CASSPDSSTYNEQFF | TGTGCCAGCAGCCCGGACAGTTCAACCTACAATGAGCAGTTCTTC
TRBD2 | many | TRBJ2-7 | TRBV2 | CASSGGGYEQYF | TGCGCCAGCAGTGGGGGGGGCTACGAGCAGTACTTC
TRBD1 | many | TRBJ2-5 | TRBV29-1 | CSVKGATQETQYF | TGCAGCGTCAAGGGGGCCACTCAAGAGACCCAGTACTTC
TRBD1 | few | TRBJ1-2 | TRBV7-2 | CASSVQGGPYGYTF | TGTGCCAGCAGCGTACAGGGGGGTCCTTATGGCTACACCTTC
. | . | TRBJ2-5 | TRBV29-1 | CSAKGIGETQYF | TGCAGCGCCAAGGGTATCGGAGAGACCCAGTACTTC
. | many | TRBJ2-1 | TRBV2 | CASVSYNEQFF | TGTGCCAGCGTCTCCTACAATGAGCAGTTCTTC
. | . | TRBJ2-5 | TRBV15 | CATGLSYDQETQYF | TGTGCCACCGGACTTTCGTATGACCAAGAGACCCAGTACTTC
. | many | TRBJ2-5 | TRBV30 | CAWSTLKWETQYF | TGTGCCTGGAGTACCCTGAAGTGGGAGACCCAGTACTTC
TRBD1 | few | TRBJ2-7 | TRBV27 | CASRSGTASYEQYF | TGTGCCAGCAGATCCGGGACAGCGTCCTACGAGCAGTACTTC
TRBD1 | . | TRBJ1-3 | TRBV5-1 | CASSHPSDRGVGNTIYF | TGCGCCAGCAGCCACCCCTCGGACAGGGGGGTCGGAAACACCATATATTTT
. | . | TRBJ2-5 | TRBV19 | CASTAPGKRQETQYF | TGTGCCAGTACCGCTCCCGGGAAGAGACAAGAGACCCAGTACTTC
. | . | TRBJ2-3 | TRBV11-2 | CASGRWGAGDTQYF | TGTGCCAGCGGAAGGTGGGGGGCAGGGGATACGCAGTATTTT
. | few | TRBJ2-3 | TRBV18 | CASSADFSTDTQYF | TGTGCCAGCTCAGCGGACTTTAGCACAGATACGCAGTATTTT
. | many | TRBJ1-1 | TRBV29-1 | CSVLPGSAEAFF | TGCAGCGTTCTGCCGGGTTCGGCTGAAGCTTTCTTT
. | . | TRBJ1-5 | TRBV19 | CASSIGGKHQPQHF | TGTGCCAGTAGTATCGGGGGAAAACATCAGCCCCAGCATTTT
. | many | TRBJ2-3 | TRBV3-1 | CASSQVQSSDTQYF | TGTGCCAGCAGCCAAGTCCAAAGCTCAGATACGCAGTATTTT
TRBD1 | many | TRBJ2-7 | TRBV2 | CASNDDRADEQYF | TGTGCCAGCAACGACGACAGGGCCGACGAGCAGTACTTC
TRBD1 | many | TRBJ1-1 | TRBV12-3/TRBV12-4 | CASSSPGTGGVGGFF | TGTGCCAGCAGCTCCCCCGGGACAGGGGGCGTTGGGGGTTTCTTT